A selection of T cell receptor beta chains follows, all from one sample in a study of blood T cell repertoires in COVID-19. Sequencing was performed with immunoSEQ multiplex PCR; in TCRdb, only in-frame clones are kept and a portion is missing. Of hundreds of thousands of clones listed, over 75% are singletons. Sequenced: PBMCs or T cells enriched from blood (not recorded which). The source of these receptors is a woman between 40 and 55 years old who had recovered from COVID-19. Each CDR3 is given without its conserved first and last residue.

TRBV9,TRBJ2-5,ASSDALSGGRVQETQY
TRBV30,TRBJ1-4,AWATGHNEKLF
TRBV28,TRBJ2-4,ASSTYLGGAENIQY
TRBV10-2,TRBJ1-6,ASTRESSYNSPLH
TRBV7-9,TRBJ2-7,ASSLLQLPYEQY
TRBV7-2,TRBJ1-4,ASRVQGAGEKLF
TRBV24-1,TRBJ1-3,ATSDHGTAGNTIY
TRBV7-3,TRBJ2-7,ASSPASSSYEQY
TRBV4-1,TRBJ2-7,ASSQGTSSYEQY
TRBV5-1,TRBJ1-4,ASRATGGHGLF
TRBV7-9,TRBJ1-1,ASSPGGEQGNTEAF
TRBV7-6,TRBJ1-3,ASSSVGPSSGNTIY
TRBV30,TRBJ2-7,AWSVSGTGSYEQY
TRBV30,TRBJ1-6,AWSTRPGGWYSYNSPLH
TRBV9,TRBJ2-7,ASSVGSGDQNYEQY
TRBV28,TRBJ2-7,ASSLWSSVSYEQY
TRBV25-1,TRBJ2-2,ASSEYFNGELF
TRBV15,TRBJ1-4,ATSGRQGRNEKLF
TRBV27,TRBJ2-2,ASSKTPGQGHSGELF
TRBV28,TRBJ2-1,ASSPPGSYNEQF
TRBV5-1,TRBJ1-1,ASRQEGNTEAF
TRBV15,TRBJ2-1,ATSSVRAGEQF
TRBV30,TRBJ1-6,AWRERGLSPLH
TRBV21-1,TRBJ2-1,ASSKDRGGLSYNEQF
TRBV12-3/TRBV12-4,TRBJ2-5,ASSPTGGDQY
TRBV7-2,TRBJ1-1,ASSLVLGATGAEAF
TRBV4-3,TRBJ1-4,ASSQDRRNEKLF
TRBV7-3,TRBJ1-5,ASSLQGGNQPQH
TRBV7-9,TRBJ2-7,ASSLEGAALEWY
TRBV7-2,TRBJ2-1,ASSLPGLAGGHEQF
TRBV2,TRBJ1-5,ASRRGQLNYSNQPQH